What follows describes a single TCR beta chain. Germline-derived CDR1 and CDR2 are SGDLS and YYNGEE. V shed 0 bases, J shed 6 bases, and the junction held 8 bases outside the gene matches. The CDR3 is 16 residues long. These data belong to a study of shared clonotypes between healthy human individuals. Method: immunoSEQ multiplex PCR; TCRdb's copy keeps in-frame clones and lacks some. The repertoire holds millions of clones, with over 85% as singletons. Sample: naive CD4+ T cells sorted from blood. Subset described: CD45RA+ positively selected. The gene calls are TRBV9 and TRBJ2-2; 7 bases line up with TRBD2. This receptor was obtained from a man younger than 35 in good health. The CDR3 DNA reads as TGTGCCAGCAGCGTAGAAGGCGGGAGTTCCGCCGGGGAGCTGTTTTTT. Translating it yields CASSVEGGSSAGELFF.